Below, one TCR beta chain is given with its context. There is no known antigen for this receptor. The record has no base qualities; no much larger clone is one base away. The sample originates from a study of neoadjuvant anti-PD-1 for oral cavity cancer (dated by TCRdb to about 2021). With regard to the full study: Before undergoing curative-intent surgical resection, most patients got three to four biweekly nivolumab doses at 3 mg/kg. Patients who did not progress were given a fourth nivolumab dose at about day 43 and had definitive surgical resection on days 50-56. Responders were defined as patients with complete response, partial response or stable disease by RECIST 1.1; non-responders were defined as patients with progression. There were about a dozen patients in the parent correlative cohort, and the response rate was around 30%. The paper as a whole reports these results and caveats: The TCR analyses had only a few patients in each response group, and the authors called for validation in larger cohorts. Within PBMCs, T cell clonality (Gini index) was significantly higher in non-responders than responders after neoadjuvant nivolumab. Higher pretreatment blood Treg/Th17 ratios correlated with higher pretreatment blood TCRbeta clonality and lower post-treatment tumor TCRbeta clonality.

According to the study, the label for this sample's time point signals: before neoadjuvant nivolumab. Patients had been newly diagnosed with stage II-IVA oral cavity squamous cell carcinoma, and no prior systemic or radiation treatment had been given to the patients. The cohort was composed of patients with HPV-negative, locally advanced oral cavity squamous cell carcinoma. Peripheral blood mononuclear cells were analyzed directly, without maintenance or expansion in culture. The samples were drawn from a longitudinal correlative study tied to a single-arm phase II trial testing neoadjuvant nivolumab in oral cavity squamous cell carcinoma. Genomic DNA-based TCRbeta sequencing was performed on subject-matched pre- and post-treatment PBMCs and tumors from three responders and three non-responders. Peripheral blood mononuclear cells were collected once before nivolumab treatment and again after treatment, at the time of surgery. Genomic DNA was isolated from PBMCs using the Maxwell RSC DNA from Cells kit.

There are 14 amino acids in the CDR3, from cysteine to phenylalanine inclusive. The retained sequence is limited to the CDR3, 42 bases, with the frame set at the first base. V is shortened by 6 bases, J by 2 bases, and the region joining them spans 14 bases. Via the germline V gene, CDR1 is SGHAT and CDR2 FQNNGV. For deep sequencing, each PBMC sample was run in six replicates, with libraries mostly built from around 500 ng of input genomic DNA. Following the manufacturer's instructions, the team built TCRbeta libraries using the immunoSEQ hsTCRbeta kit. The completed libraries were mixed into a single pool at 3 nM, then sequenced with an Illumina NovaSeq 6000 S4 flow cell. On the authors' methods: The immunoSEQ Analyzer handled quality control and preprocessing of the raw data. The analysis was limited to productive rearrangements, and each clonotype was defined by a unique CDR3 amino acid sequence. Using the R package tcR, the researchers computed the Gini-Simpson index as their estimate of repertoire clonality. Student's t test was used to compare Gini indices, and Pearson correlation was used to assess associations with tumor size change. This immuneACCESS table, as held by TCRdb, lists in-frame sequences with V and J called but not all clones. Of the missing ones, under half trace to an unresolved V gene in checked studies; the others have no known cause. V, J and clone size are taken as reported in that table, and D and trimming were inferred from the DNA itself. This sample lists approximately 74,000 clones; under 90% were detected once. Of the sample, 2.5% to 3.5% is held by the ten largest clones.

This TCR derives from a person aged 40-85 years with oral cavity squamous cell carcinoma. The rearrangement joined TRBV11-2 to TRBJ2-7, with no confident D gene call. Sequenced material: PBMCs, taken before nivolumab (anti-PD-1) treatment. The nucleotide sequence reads TGTGCCAGCAGTCCTACGACACCTGCCTACGAGCAGTACTTC. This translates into CASSPTTPAYEQYF.